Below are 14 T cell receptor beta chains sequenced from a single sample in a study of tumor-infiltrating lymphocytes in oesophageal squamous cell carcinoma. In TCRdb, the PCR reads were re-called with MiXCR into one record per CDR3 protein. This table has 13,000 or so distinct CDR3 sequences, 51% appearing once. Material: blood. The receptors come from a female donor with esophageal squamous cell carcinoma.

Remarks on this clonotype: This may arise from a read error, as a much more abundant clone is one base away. The CDR3 bases are TGTGCCAGCAGTCTGACTAACGGGGGGACCGGGGAGCTGTTTTTT. It specifies CASSLTNGGTGELFF. This sequence joins TRBV6-5 and TRBJ2-2; 7 nucleotides align to TRBD2. This CDR3 is 15 amino acids long. The germline V gene has CDR1 MNHEY and CDR2 SVGAGI. J was trimmed by 5 bases and V by 5 bases; bases with no gene match: 8.

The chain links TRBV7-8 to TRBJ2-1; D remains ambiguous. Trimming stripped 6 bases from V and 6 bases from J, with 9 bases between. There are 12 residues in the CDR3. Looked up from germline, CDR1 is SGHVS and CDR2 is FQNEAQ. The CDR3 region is CASSYVSNEQFF. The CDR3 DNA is TGTGCCAGCAGTTACGTCTCCAATGAGCAGTTCTTC.

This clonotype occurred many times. This chain's CDR3 is CATSARDSMQPQHF. CDR3 sequence (DNA): TGTGCCACCAGTGCTCGGGACAGTATGCAGCCCCAGCATTTT. The V gene is TRBV24-1, the J gene TRBJ1-5, with 7 nucleotides matching TRBD1. V gave up 5 bases and J gave up 7 bases; unmatched junction bases: 7. CDR1 and CDR2 from the germline V gene are KGHDR and SFDVKD. The CDR3 extends over 14 amino acids.

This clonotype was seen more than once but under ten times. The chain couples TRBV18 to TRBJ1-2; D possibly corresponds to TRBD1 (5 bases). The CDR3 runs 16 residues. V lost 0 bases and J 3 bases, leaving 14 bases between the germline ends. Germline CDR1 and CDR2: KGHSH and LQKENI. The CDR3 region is CASSPPDSRDYYGYTF. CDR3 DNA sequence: TGTGCCAGCTCACCACCTGATAGCAGGGACTACTATGGCTACACCTTC. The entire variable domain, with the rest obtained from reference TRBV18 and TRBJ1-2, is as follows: NAGVMQNPRHLVRRRGQEARLRCSPMKGHSHVYWYRQLPEEGLKFMVYLQKENIIDESGMPKERFSAEFPKEGPSILRIQQVVRGDSAAYFCASSPPDSRDYYGYTFGSGTRLTVV.

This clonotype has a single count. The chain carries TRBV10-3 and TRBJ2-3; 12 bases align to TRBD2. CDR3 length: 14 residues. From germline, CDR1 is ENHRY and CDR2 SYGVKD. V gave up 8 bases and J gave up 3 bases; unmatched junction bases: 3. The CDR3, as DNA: TGTGCCATCCGACTAGCGGGAGAGACAGATACGCAGTATTTT. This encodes CAIRLAGETDTQYF.

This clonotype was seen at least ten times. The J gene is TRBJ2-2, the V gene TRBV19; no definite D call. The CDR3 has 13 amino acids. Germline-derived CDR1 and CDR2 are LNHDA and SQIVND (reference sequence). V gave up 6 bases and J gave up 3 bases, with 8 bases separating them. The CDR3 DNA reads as TGTGCCAGTAGATGGACGGACACCGGGGAGCTGTTTTTT. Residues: CASRWTDTGELFF.

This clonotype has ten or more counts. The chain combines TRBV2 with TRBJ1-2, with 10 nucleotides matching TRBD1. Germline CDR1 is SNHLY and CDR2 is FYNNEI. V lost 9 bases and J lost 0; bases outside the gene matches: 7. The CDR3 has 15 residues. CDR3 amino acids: CARRTGGVTNYGYTF. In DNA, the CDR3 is TGTGCCAGAAGGACAGGGGGAGTCACTAACTATGGCTACACCTTC.

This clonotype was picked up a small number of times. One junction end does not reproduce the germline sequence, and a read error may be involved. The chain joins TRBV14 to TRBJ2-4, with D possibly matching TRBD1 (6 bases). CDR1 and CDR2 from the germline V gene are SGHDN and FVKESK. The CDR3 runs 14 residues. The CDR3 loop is CASSQGTANSPLHF. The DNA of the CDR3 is TGTGCCAGCAGCCAAGGGACAGCTAATTCACCCCTCCACTTC.

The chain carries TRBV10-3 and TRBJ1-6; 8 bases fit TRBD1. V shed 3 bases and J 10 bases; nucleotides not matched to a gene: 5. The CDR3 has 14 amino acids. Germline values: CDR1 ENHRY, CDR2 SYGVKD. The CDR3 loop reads CAISDWTGNSPLHF. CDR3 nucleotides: TGTGCCATCAGTGACTGGACAGGGAACTCACCCCTCCACTTT.

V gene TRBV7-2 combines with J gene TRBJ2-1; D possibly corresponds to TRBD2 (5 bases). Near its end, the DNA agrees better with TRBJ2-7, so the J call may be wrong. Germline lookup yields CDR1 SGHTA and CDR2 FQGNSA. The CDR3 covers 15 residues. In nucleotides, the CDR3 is TGTGCCAGCAGCTCCGGCCCTGGAGGCTCCTACGAGCAGTACTTC. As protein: CASSSGPGGSYEQYF.

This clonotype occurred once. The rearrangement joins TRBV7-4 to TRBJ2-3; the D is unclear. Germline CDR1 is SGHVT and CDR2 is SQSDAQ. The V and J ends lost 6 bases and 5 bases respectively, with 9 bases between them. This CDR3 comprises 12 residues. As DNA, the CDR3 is TGTGCCAGCAGTCCAGCCGGAGATACGCAGTATTTT. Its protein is CASSPAGDTQYF.

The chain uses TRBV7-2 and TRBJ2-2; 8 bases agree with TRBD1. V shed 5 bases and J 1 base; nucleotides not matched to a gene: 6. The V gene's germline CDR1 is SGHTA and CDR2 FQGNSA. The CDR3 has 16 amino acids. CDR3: CASSRTGQENTGELFF. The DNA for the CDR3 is TGTGCCAGCAGCCGGACGGGACAGGAGAACACCGGGGAGCTGTTTTTT.

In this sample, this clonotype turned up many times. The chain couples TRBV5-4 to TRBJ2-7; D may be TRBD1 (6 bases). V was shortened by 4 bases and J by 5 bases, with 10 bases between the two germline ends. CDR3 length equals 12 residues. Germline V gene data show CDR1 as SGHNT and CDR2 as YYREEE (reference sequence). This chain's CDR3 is CASSTGQNEQYF. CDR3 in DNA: TGTGCCAGCAGCACAGGACAGAACGAGCAGTACTTC.

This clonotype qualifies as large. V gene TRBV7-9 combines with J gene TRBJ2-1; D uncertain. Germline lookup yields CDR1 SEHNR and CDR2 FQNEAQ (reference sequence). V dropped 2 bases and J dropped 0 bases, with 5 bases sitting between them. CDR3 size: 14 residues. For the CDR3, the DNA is TGTGCCAGCAGCTTATTGATCTCCTACAATGAGCAGTTCTTC. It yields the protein CASSLLISYNEQFF.